The 21 T cell receptor beta chains below were found in one sample sequenced in a study of shared clonotypes between healthy human individuals. The protocol was immunoSEQ multiplex PCR, while the TCRdb copy is restricted to in-frame clones and leaves out a portion. The data show about 1 million clones, roughly 70% seen once. The specimen sequenced was memory CD4+ T cells sorted from blood. Sample subset: CD45RA-negative fraction. The receptors were sampled from a man aged 18-30 years in good health.

This clone has only a few counts. This chain connects TRBV9 to TRBJ1-6; no clear D gene. Germline loops: CDR1 SGDLS, CDR2 YYNGEE. This CDR3 has 15 amino acids. V lost 3 bases and J 7 bases, leaving 14 bases between the germline ends. CDR3 nucleotide sequence: TGTGCCAGCAGCGGAGACGCAGGTGGGAATTCACCCCTCCACTTT. This sequence encodes CASSGDAGGNSPLHF.

The V and J genes are TRBV15 and TRBJ1-6; 7 nucleotides match TRBD1. The junction had 11 bases not matched to a gene; V was cut back by 2 bases and J by 10 bases. This CDR3 is built from 16 residues. Germline CDR1 reads LNHNV; CDR2 reads YYDKDF (reference sequence). The CDR3 nucleotides are TGTGCCACCAGCAGACGACCGGACAGGACCCAATCACCCCTCCACTTT. Translation: CATSRRPDRTQSPLHF.

This rearrangement joins TRBV7-2 to TRBJ2-7, with D tentatively TRBD1 (6 bases). This CDR3 spans 15 amino acids. V dropped 0 bases and J dropped 4 bases, with 13 bases sitting between them. CDR1 SGHTA and CDR2 FQGNSA come from the germline V gene. The CDR3 loop reads CASSLASGGEYEQYF. The CDR3 DNA sequence: TGTGCCAGCAGCTTAGCGAGTGGGGGCGAGTACGAGCAGTACTTC.

This chain joins TRBV19 and TRBJ1-6; a possible D gene is TRBD1 (5 bases). V dropped 2 bases and J dropped 4 bases, with 6 bases sitting between them. CDR3 length equals 14 residues. Germline CDR1 reads LNHDA; CDR2 reads SQIVND (reference sequence). The CDR3 nucleotides are TGTGCCAGTAGTATACGGGGGTATAATTCACCCCTCCACTTT. Translating it yields CASSIRGYNSPLHF. Based on the CDR3 plus reference TRBV19 and TRBJ1-6, the full variable domain is DGGITQSPKYLFRKEGQNVTLSCEQNLNHDAMYWYRQDPGQGLRLIYYSQIVNDFQKGDIAEGYSVSREKKESFPLTVTSAQKNPTAFYLCASSIRGYNSPLHFGNGTRLTVT.

The chain couples TRBV13 to TRBJ1-6; 9 bases align to TRBD1. This CDR3 is built from 14 residues. V dropped 2 bases and J dropped 8; count of bases not matched to a gene: 1. Germline loops: CDR1 PRHDT, CDR2 FYEKMQ (reference sequence). CDR3 coding DNA: TGTGCCAGCAGCTTAACAGGGGGCTATTCACCCCTCCACTTT. Protein product: CASSLTGGYSPLHF.

This sequence joins TRBV19 and TRBJ1-6; TRBD1 aligns across 8 bases. The CDR3 is 16 residues long. The V segment lost 5 bases and the J segment 5 bases; nucleotides outside the gene matches: 8. Germline-derived CDR1 and CDR2 are LNHDA and SQIVND (reference sequence). CDR3 nucleotide sequence: TGTGCCAGTAGTGCGTGGACAGGGTTTGATAATTCACCCCTCCACTTT. Translation gives CASSAWTGFDNSPLHF.

This chain joins TRBV6-7 and TRBJ1-6, with D maybe TRBD1 (6 bases). TRBV6-7 is placed among ORFs of uncertain function. The CDR3 runs to 17 residues. With 0 bases removed from V and 7 bases from J, the gap between germline ends came to 16 bases. CDR3 sequence reads: CASSYSRQGTVNSPLHF. The CDR3 DNA follows: TGTGCCAGCAGTTACTCGAGGCAGGGGACGGTGAATTCACCCCTCCACTTT.

This rearrangement joins TRBV5-4 to TRBJ1-6, with 7 bases aligning to TRBD1. V lost 4 bases, J lost 5 bases, and 3 bases stayed unmatched. The length of the CDR3 is 14 residues. Germline V CDR1 and CDR2: SGHNT, YYREEE (reference sequence). The CDR3 is CASSMGQNNSPLHF. As DNA, the CDR3 is TGTGCCAGCAGCATGGGACAGAATAATTCACCCCTCCACTTT.

This clone was recorded at least ten times. CDR3 protein: CASSYGVGYGYTF. The CDR3 nucleotides read TGTGCCAGCAGTTACGGGGTGGGCTATGGCTACACCTTC. The gene calls are TRBV6-5 and TRBJ1-2; D unclear. The CDR3 totals 13 residues. Trimming stripped 2 bases from V and 4 bases from J, with 8 bases between. Germline CDR1 reads MNHEY; CDR2 reads SVGAGI.

The chain employs TRBV5-1 and TRBJ1-1; the D gene is possibly TRBD1 (6 bases). CDR3 size: 13 residues. V lost 5 bases, J lost 2 bases, and 10 bases lay in between. Germline V gene lookup returns CDR1 SGHRS and CDR2 YFSETQ. This chain's CDR3 is CASRQDSNTEAFF. The CDR3 bases are TGCGCCAGCAGGCAGGACAGTAACACTGAAGCTTTCTTT.

The CDR3 coding sequence is TGTGCCATCAGTGTGTTCGGGAGTGGGAGTGAGCAGTACTTC. Translated: CAISVFGSGSEQYF. The rearrangement joins TRBV10-3 to TRBJ2-7, with a possible D match to TRBD2 (6 bases). This CDR3 has 14 residues. V gave up 4 bases and J gave up 7 bases, with 17 bases separating them. The germline V gene has CDR1 ENHRY and CDR2 SYGVKD.

The chain uses TRBV5-8 and TRBJ1-5; the D is unclear. Trimming shortened V by 4 bases and J by 6 bases, and 14 bases separated the two germline ends. The CDR3 runs to 14 residues. CDR1 SGHTS and CDR2 YDEGEE come from the germline V gene. CDR3 in amino acids: CASSQQGNLQPQHF. As DNA, the CDR3 is TGTGCCAGCAGCCAACAAGGGAACCTTCAGCCCCAGCATTTT.

A single count supports this clone. The rearrangement uses TRBV11-2 and TRBJ2-3, with 7 positions matching TRBD1. Germline CDR1 SGHAT, CDR2 FQNNGV. The CDR3 totals 14 residues. V lost 5 bases to trimming and J lost 2 bases; unmatched junction nucleotides: 4. CDR3 nucleotides: TGTGCCAGCAGCCCGGGGACAGCCACAGATACGCAGTATTTT. Protein product: CASSPGTATDTQYF.

Notes on this clone: The sample holds other DNA sequences that translate to the same CDR3. The chain recombines TRBV30 with TRBJ2-7; the D is unclear. The V end was cut by 0 bases, the J end by 2 bases, with 8 bases between. Germline CDR1 and CDR2: GTSNPN and SVGIG (reference sequence). This CDR3 is 13 amino acids long. The CDR3 bases are TGTGCCTGGAGTGTACCCCCAACCTACGAGCAGTACTTC. Residues: CAWSVPPTYEQYF.

The rearrangement joins TRBV6-5 to TRBJ1-2; D ambiguous. The CDR3 has 12 residues. V was trimmed by 7 bases and J by 8 bases, leaving 14 bases between them. Germline CDR1 is MNHEY and CDR2 is SVGAGI. For the CDR3, the DNA is TGTGCCAGCACTTCGGCCCTGGACGGCTACACCTTC. Protein product: CASTSALDGYTF.

This clone has just a few counts. The V call is TRBV2, the J call TRBJ2-1; weak D call: TRBD2 (6 bases). Germline CDR1 and CDR2: SNHLY and FYNNEI. V was shortened by 2 bases and J by 4 bases, with 21 bases between the two germline ends. The CDR3 extends over 18 amino acids. The CDR3, as DNA: TGTGCCAGCAGTGAACCCCCCGTATACGGGGGACTTTACAATGAGCAGTTCTTC. Translation: CASSEPPVYGGLYNEQFF.

The gene calls are TRBV29-1 and TRBJ1-1; D is unclear. The germline V gene has CDR1 SQVTM and CDR2 ANQGSEA. Trimming took 6 bases from V and 1 from J, leaving 18 bases between them. The CDR3 is 15 residues long. This CDR3 reads CSVQFASKSNTEAFF. For the CDR3, the DNA is TGCAGCGTCCAATTCGCTTCTAAATCGAACACTGAAGCTTTCTTT.

The chain carries TRBV6-6 and TRBJ2-7; D remains ambiguous. Trimming shortened V by 1 base and J by 2 bases, and 6 bases separated the two germline ends. The CDR3 covers 13 residues. Germline V CDR1 and CDR2: MNHNY, SVGAGI (reference sequence). The CDR3 spells CASSYLQAYEQYF. The CDR3 DNA sequence: TGTGCCAGCAGTTACTTACAAGCCTACGAGCAGTACTTC.

The chain employs TRBV7-6 and TRBJ2-7; possible D gene TRBD1, 5 bases. Trimming cost V 7 bases and J 4 bases, with 17 bases left between them. The CDR3 runs 14 residues. Germline V gene sequence: CDR1 SGHVS, CDR2 FNYEAQ. Here the CDR3 reads CASTLGQGTYEQYF. The CDR3 DNA follows: TGTGCCAGCACCCTAGGGCAGGGAACTTACGAGCAGTACTTC.

Here the CDR3 reads CASSNYKAGGENRNEQFF. The CDR3 coding sequence is TGTGCCAGCAGCAATTATAAGGCAGGGGGGGAAAATAGGAATGAGCAGTTCTTC. V gene TRBV21-1 combines with J gene TRBJ2-1. TRBV21-1 is listed as a pseudogene. The CDR3 is made up of 18 amino acids.

The chain employs TRBV11-2 and TRBJ2-2; 11 nucleotides align to TRBD2. There are 16 residues in the CDR3. Germline loops: CDR1 SGHAT, CDR2 FQNNGV. V gave up 2 bases and J gave up 5 bases; unmatched junction bases: 4. For the CDR3, the DNA is TGTGCCAGCAGCTTATTACTAGCGGGAGTAACCGGGGAGCTGTTTTTT. Translating gives CASSLLLAGVTGELFF. Filled out from reference TRBV11-2 and TRBJ2-2, the complete variable domain reads EAGVAQSPRYKIIEKRQSVAFWCNPISGHATLYWYQQILGQGPKLLIQFQNNGVVDDSQLPKDRFSAERLKGVDSTLKIQPAKLEDSAVYLCASSLLLAGVTGELFFGEGSRLTVL.